The text below deals with one T cell receptor beta chain. Its matching antigen is unknown. Libraries were prepared by immunoSEQ multiplex PCR; TCRdb keeps only in-frame clonotypes and omits some of them. The data show about 93,000 clones, around 80% seen once. The data originate from a study of PD-1 blockade in classical Hodgkin lymphoma. The CDR3 consists of 13 residues. Germline V gene lookup returns CDR1 GTSNPN and CDR2 SVGIG (reference sequence). V was clipped by 5 bases and J by 3 bases, with 14 bases between them. Noted time point: cycle 4 day 1 (C4D1), after around six weeks of nivolumab. Every single patient, without exception, relapsed after autologous stem cell transplantation, and brentuximab vedotin exposure varied. Study-wide results and limits: With CD4+ cells, TCR diversity rose significantly by C4D1, but not with CD8+ cells. As was reported, newly diagnosed patients showed lower baseline TCR diversity than healthy donors did. Patients who responded completely had about the same baseline diversity as newly diagnosed patients.

This specimen consisted of peripheral blood mononuclear cells (PBMCs), obtained before the fourth cycle of nivolumab. The receptor was derived from a human donor with classical Hodgkin lymphoma. The V and J genes are TRBV30 and TRBJ2-7, with no clear D. The CDR3 loop is CAWGSGLSYEQYF. Here the CDR3 DNA reads TGTGCCTGGGGCTCGGGCCTCAGCTACGAGCAGTACTTC.